This TCR beta chain was captured in a study of spatial heterogeneity in lung cancer (dated by TCRdb to about 2019). Background for the entire study: Beta-chain transcripts were consistently detected in greater numbers than alpha-chain transcripts, which likely reflects a higher abundance of beta-chain transcripts. TCR repertoire features were related to nonsynonymous mutation counts determined by whole-exome sequencing of tumor tissue. TCR alpha and beta repertoires were quantitatively compared across multiple tumor regions, matched nontumor lung and blood in non-small cell lung cancer. Both alpha and beta chains were TCR-sequenced in approximately 220 tumor regions, 64 matched nontumor lung samples and 45 to 60 PBMC samples obtained at surgery. In the raw uncorrected reads, each unique combination of TCR and UMI appeared on average more than ten times.

V gives up 8 bases and J gives up 1 base, and the segment between their germline ends measures 9 bases. The CDR3 spans 13 residues, from the cysteine through the phenylalanine. The CDR3 DNA has 39 bases and is translated from base 1. The study at large found these results: Ubiquitous expanded tumor TCRs were found in blood more often at tumor resection than at routine follow-up. Additional single-cell paired TCR alpha and beta sequencing was considered necessary to confirm, at a functional level, the hypothesis that regional TCRs recognize regional mutations.

The library relied on 5' RACE. The sequencer listed for this sample is NextSeq 500. To allow correction of PCR and sequencing errors, the TCR library protocol tagged every TCR cDNA molecule with a unique molecular identifier. The paper's processing steps were these. TCR identification, UMI-based error correction and CDR3 extraction were all carried out with Decombinator tools. TCRs above a frequency of 2 per 1,000, corresponding to the top 1% of the tumor frequency distribution, were defined as expanded. Renyi diversity was calculated using the R vegan package after each repertoire was subsampled 100 times to 5,000 TCRs. CDR3 similarity networks were constructed using string-kernel similarity of amino acid triplets, with links drawn between CDR3s whose pairwise similarity was above 0.82. TCRdb passed the public sequencing reads through fastp at Q25 and MiXCR, retaining productive beta sequences. Rows with one shared CDR3 protein collapse into an entry with the most common genes and DNA. TCRdb, not the original authors, processed these V and J calls. The sample profile shows around 92,000 distinct CDR3 sequences; roughly 12% of them were found once. Approximately 39% of the sample lies in the top ten.

A word on this clonotype: Its specific antigen is unknown. No much larger clonotype is one base removed from it; base qualities were not supplied.

The time point label on this specimen signifies: sample taken at primary tumor resection. TCR sequencing used whole RNA extracted from tumor and nontumor lung tissue, or from cryopreserved PBMC samples, without cell sorting. Samples were obtained from around 72 patients with early-stage, untreated non-small cell lung cancer from the lung TRACERx cohort. Patients were selected for TCR sequencing only if sufficient RNA was available from at least two tumor regions. This sequence was found in a male donor with early-stage non-small cell lung cancer. The rearrangement combines TRBV12-3 or TRBV12-4 with TRBJ1-3; TRBD1 is perhaps the D gene, given 5 matching bases. The sequencing used PBMCs, collected at surgery. The nucleotide sequence is given as TGTGCCAGCGAAAAGGGGTCTGGAAACACCATATATTTT. It codes for CASEKGSGNTIYF.